This entry is about one TCR beta chain. The method was immunoSEQ multiplex PCR; TCRdb's version includes in-frame clones alone and lacks a portion of them. The sample shows tens of thousands of clones, around nine tenths of them seen only once. The data are from a study of T cell responses to AZD1222 COVID-19 vaccine. V lost 5 bases and J 6 bases, leaving 25 bases between the germline ends. This CDR3 has 17 amino acids. In germline, CDR1 is LGHDT, CDR2 YNNKEL (reference sequence). This TCR was recovered from an adult who received the AZD1222 COVID-19 vaccine. The source was peripheral blood, collected 28 days after the second AZD1222 dose. The gene calls are TRBV3-1 (or the pseudogene TRBV3-2) and TRBJ1-1, with D possibly being TRBD1 (6 bases). The CDR3 reads CASSSTRFRTEGAEAFF. The CDR3 region has the DNA TGTGCCAGCAGCTCCACGAGATTCCGGACGGAGGGGGCTGAAGCTTTCTTT.